Each of the 8 T cell receptor beta chains below was sequenced from the same sample in a study of blood T cell repertoires in COVID-19. Assay used: immunoSEQ multiplex PCR; TCRdb lists only in-frame clones, some missing. The table lists roughly 520,000 clones, approximately 90% of them singletons. Sequenced input: PBMCs or T cells enriched from blood (not recorded which). The source is a woman in her thirties or forties who had recovered from COVID-19.

CDR3 loop: CASRLGGNTEAFF. The CDR3 coding sequence is TGCGCCAGCAGGCTGGGGGGGAACACTGAAGCTTTCTTT. The V call is TRBV5-1, the J call TRBJ1-1, with D possibly TRBD1 on 5 matching bases. The germline gives CDR1 SGHRS, CDR2 YFSETQ. Trimming shortened V by 5 bases and J by 1 base, and 9 bases separated the two germline ends. This CDR3 region has 13 residues.

J is TRBJ2-2 and V is TRBV7-6, with a weak D call TRBD2 (6 bases). The V gene lost 4 bases and the J gene lost 2 bases, with 11 bases spanning the gap. This CDR3 region has 15 residues. CDR1 and CDR2 (germline): SGHVS, FNYEAQ. This CDR3 is CASSSIGTNTGELFF. The CDR3 DNA is TGTGCCAGCAGCTCGATCGGGACTAACACCGGGGAGCTGTTTTTT. The variable domain in full, completed from reference TRBV7-6 and TRBJ2-2, reads GAGVSQSPRYKVTKRGQDVALRCDPISGHVSLYWYRQALGQGPEFLTYFNYEAQQDKSGLPNDRFSAERPEGSISTLTIQRTEQRDSAMYRCASSSIGTNTGELFFGEGSRLTVL.

This chain uses TRBV5-6 with TRBJ2-7, with D possibly TRBD2 on 6 matching bases. The CDR3 consists of 12 residues. Trimming took off 3 bases at V and 3 bases at J, with 7 bases between the two ends. Germline values: CDR1 SGHDT, CDR2 YYEEEE. CDR3: CASSSGVYEQYF. The CDR3 nucleotides are TGTGCCAGCAGCTCGGGGGTCTACGAGCAGTACTTC. The variable domain in full, completed from reference TRBV5-6 and TRBJ2-7, reads DAGVTQSPTHLIKTRGQQVTLRCSPKSGHDTVSWYQQALGQGPQFIFQYYEEEERQRGNFPDRFSGHQFPNYSSELNVNALLLGDSALYLCASSSGVYEQYFGPGTRLTVT.

V gene TRBV5-1 combines with J gene TRBJ2-2; weak D call: TRBD2 (6 bases). V gave up 7 bases and J gave up 6 bases, with 13 bases separating them. The germline gives CDR1 SGHRS, CDR2 YFSETQ. The CDR3 consists of 13 residues. The CDR3 is CASDEWGAGELFF. The CDR3, as DNA: TGCGCCAGCGATGAGTGGGGGGCCGGGGAGCTGTTTTTT.

The chain uses TRBV4-3 and TRBJ1-2; 8 bases align to TRBD1. CDR3 length: 14 residues. Germline CDR1 is LGHNA and CDR2 is YSLEER. V shed 4 bases, J shed 8 bases, and the junction held 9 bases outside the gene matches. As DNA, the CDR3 is TGCGCCAGCAGCCCACAGGGGGATCTAAAGGGCTACACCTTC. Translated: CASSPQGDLKGYTF.

Turning to this clone: Within the sample, other DNA sequences also encode this same CDR3. V and J are TRBV18 and TRBJ1-5; TRBD1 might be the D (5 bases). V lost 3 bases, J lost 1 base, and 10 bases lay in between. The CDR3 totals 15 residues. Germline values: CDR1 KGHSH, CDR2 LQKENI. CDR3 in DNA: TGTGCCAGCTCACCCCGGGGGGGGAGCAATCAGCCCCAGCATTTT. Translating it yields CASSPRGGSNQPQHF.

The chain is built from TRBV18 and TRBJ1-2; 8 nucleotides align to TRBD1. V dropped 0 bases and J dropped 5; count of bases not matched to a gene: 8. The CDR3 contains 16 residues. Germline V gene lookup returns CDR1 KGHSH and CDR2 LQKENI. In DNA form, the CDR3 reads TGTGCCAGCTCACCACCCTCCGGACAGGGCATTTATGGCTACACCTTC. Translating gives CASSPPSGQGIYGYTF. Based on the CDR3 plus reference TRBV18 and TRBJ1-2, the full variable domain is NAGVMQNPRHLVRRRGQEARLRCSPMKGHSHVYWYRQLPEEGLKFMVYLQKENIIDESGMPKERFSAEFPKEGPSILRIQQVVRGDSAAYFCASSPPSGQGIYGYTFGSGTRLTVV.

Turning to this clone: A junction boundary mismatches the germline segment, possibly from a read error. J is TRBJ1-1 and V is TRBV12-3 or TRBV12-4; D might be TRBD1 (5 bases). The CDR3 covers 11 residues. The DNA of the CDR3 is TGTGCCAGCAGCCAAGGACAAGCGCTGAACTTT. Amino acids: CASSQGQALNF.